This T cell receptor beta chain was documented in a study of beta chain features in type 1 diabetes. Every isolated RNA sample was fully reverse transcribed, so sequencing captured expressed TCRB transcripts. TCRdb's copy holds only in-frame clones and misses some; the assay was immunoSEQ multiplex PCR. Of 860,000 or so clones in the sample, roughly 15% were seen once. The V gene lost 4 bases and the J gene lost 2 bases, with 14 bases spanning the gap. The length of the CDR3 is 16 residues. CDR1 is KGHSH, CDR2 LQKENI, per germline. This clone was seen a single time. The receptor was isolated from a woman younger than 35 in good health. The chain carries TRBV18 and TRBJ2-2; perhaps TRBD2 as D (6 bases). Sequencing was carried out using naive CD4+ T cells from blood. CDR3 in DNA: TGTGCCAGCTCACGGGATCTAGCGACTAACACCGGGGAGCTGTTTTTT. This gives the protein CASSRDLATNTGELFF.